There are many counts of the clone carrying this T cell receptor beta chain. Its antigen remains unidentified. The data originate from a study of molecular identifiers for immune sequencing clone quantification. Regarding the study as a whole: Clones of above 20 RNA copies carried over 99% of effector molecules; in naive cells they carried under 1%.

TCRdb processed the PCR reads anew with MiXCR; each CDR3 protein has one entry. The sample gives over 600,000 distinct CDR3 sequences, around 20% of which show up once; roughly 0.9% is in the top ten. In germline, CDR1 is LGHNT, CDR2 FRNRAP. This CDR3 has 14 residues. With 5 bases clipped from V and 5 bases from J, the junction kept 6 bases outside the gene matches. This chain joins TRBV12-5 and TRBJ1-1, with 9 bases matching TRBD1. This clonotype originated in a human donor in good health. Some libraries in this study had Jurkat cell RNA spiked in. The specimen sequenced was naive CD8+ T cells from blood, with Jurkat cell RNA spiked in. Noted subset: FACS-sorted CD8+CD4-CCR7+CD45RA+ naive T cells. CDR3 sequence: CASGLGTGRTEAFF. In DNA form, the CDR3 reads TGTGCTAGTGGTCTGGGGACAGGGCGGACTGAAGCTTTCTTT.